These T cell receptor beta chains were read from a single sample in a study of T-cell reconstitution after alpha-beta-depleted transplantation in children. TCRdb reprocessed the PCR reads with MiXCR, giving one entry per CDR3 protein. The data contain nearly 350,000 distinct CDR3 sequences, roughly 15% of them singletons. This specimen consisted of PBMCs, mostly from graft donor cells, obtained 360 days after TCRalphabeta/CD19-depleted stem cell transplant. These receptors all come from a male patient aged 2 to 9 who had a stem cell transplant for acute lymphoblastic leukemia, so the T cells may come from the graft donor. The CDR3 runs from the conserved cysteine through the conserved F or W. A D gene is named only where the DNA matches it firmly. Not every row has a clone size; where given, it reads once, few, many or a size class.

j_call v_call clone_size d_call cdr3_nt cdr3_aa
TRBJ2-1 TRBV12-3/TRBV12-4 - - TGTGCCAGCAGTCTACGACTACGTCTATACAATGAGCAGTTCTTC CASSLRLRLYNEQFF
TRBJ1-6 TRBV28 - - TGTGCCAGCAGTCGGGACCGACTTTCACCCCTCCACTTT CASSRDRLSPLHF
TRBJ2-7 TRBV7-8 few - TGTGCCAGCAGCTTAGTCGGGAGTAGCTACGAGCAGTACTTC CASSLVGSSYEQYF
TRBJ2-7 TRBV5-1 - - TGCGCCAGCACGCGGAATTTGGGCTCCTACGAGCAGTACTTC CASTRNLGSYEQYF
TRBJ1-2 TRBV7-8 few - TGTGCCAGCAGCTTCGGTCTAGGAAAAGGAGGATACACCTTC CASSFGLGKGGYTF
TRBJ1-1 TRBV3-1 - - TGTGCCAGCAGCCAAGCTGTCGGACGGGGCTCGTTCGGCACTGAAGCTTTCTTT CASSQAVGRGSFGTEAFF
TRBJ2-2 TRBV6-1 - - TGTGCCAGCAGTCAACGGAACTGGGGACTCCACCCCGGGGAGCTGTTTTTT CASSQRNWGLHPGELFF
TRBJ2-1 TRBV13 - TRBD2 TGTGCCAGCAGCCCCCTGCGGGAGCGGGGCAGCTATGAGCAGTTCTTC CASSPLRERGSYEQFF
TRBJ2-1 TRBV9 - TRBD2 TGTGCCAGCAGCGTAACGGATATAGCGGGTCGAATTTACAATGAGCAGTTCTTC CASSVTDIAGRIYNEQFF
TRBJ2-1 TRBV10-3 - - TGTGCCATCAGTGAGTCGACAAAATGGTCGAATGAGCAGTTCTTC CAISESTKWSNEQFF
TRBJ1-5 TRBV4-1 few - TGCGCCAGCAGCCAAGGACAGCTCTCGGCTCAGCCCCAGCATTTT CASSQGQLSAQPQHF
TRBJ2-1 TRBV4-1 few - TGCGCCAGCAGCCACGCGGGACACGGGGGAGACAATGAGCAGTTCTTC CASSHAGHGGDNEQFF
TRBJ1-5 TRBV15 few - TGTGCCACCAGCAGAGATACGGGGGTCGTCGTCCAGCCCCAGCATTTT CATSRDTGVVVQPQHF
TRBJ1-4 TRBV5-1 - - TGCGCCAGCAGCTTGAGGGACCCAAGAAATGAAAAACTGTTTTTT CASSLRDPRNEKLFF
TRBJ2-5 TRBV29-1 - - TGCAGCGTTGATTGGACTTTGGGGGAGACCCAGTACTTC CSVDWTLGETQYF